This is a list of T cell receptor beta chains from one sample in a study of blood T cell repertoires in COVID-19. Sequenced by immunoSEQ multiplex PCR; TCRdb stores in-frame clones only, minus some. This sample has about 270,000 clones; about 89% occur once, and the top ten carry approximately 9.8%. The sample taken for sequencing was peripheral blood. These receptor sequences come from a man aged 40-50 years who had recovered from COVID-19. The CDR3 runs from the conserved cysteine through the conserved F or W. D genes are given only for firm matches. Only some rows state a clone size, as once, few, many or a class for expanded clones.

CDR3 protein	CDR3 DNA	V gene	J gene	D gene	clone size
CASSYSGLPTGELFF	TGTGCCAGCAGTTACTCGGGACTTCCTACCGGGGAGCTGTTTTTT	TRBV6-6	TRBJ2-2	NA	NA
CATSETGTSGMRDEQFF	TGTGCCACCAGTGAGACCGGGACTAGCGGGATGAGGGATGAGCAGTTCTTC	TRBV24-1	TRBJ2-1	TRBD2	once
CSVGEGSYGYTF	TGCAGCGTTGGGGAGGGGTCCTATGGCTACACCTTC	TRBV29-1	TRBJ1-2	NA	NA
CASSEVRTGWYNEQFF	TGTGCCAGCAGTGAAGTGCGGACAGGGTGGTACAATGAGCAGTTCTTC	TRBV2	TRBJ2-1	TRBD1	NA
CASSLSGTNTGELFF	TGTGCCAGCAGCTTATCGGGGACGAACACCGGGGAGCTGTTTTTT	TRBV7-7	TRBJ2-2	NA	NA
CASSSTAGAYEQYF	TGTGCCAGCAGTTCCACAGCGGGGGCCTACGAGCAGTACTTC	TRBV6-5	TRBJ2-7	TRBD2	few
CASSRQGSEKLFF	TGTGCCAGTAGTCGACAGGGTAGTGAAAAACTGTTTTTT	TRBV19	TRBJ1-4	TRBD1	NA
CASSLEQGDTQYF	TGTGCCAGCAGTCTAGAACAGGGAGATACGCAGTATTTT	TRBV6-4	TRBJ2-3	NA	NA
CASSLAGDEQYF	TGTGCCAGCAGCTTAGCAGGGGACGAGCAGTACTTC	TRBV7-9	TRBJ2-7	NA	NA
CASSRSGGHYEQYF	TGTGCCAGCAGTCGGAGCGGGGGGCACTACGAGCAGTACTTC	TRBV6-2/TRBV6-3	TRBJ2-7	TRBD2	NA
CASSYWRGGPNTEAFF	TGTGCCAGCAGTTACTGGCGAGGGGGTCCGAACACTGAAGCTTTCTTT	TRBV6-5	TRBJ1-1	NA	NA
CASASPGMGQPQHF	TGTGCCAGCGCTTCCCCAGGGATGGGTCAGCCCCAGCATTTT	TRBV27	TRBJ1-5	NA	NA
CASSESGGVYGYTF	TGTGCCAGCAGTGAATCTGGCGGAGTATATGGCTACACCTTC	TRBV25-1	TRBJ1-2	NA	once
CASSRRPPAEETQYF	TGTGCCAGCAGCCGGCGTCCCCCTGCGGAAGAGACCCAGTACTTC	TRBV7-2	TRBJ2-5	NA	NA
CASSPQRNYGYTF	TGTGCCAGCAGCCCACAGAGAAACTATGGCTACACCTTC	TRBV5-4	TRBJ1-2	NA	NA
CASSIYSGRLFF	TGTGCCAGTAGTATATATTCCGGGAGGCTGTTTTTT	TRBV19	TRBJ1-4	NA	few
CATSRSKGTEETQYF	TGTGCCACCAGCAGATCGAAGGGGACAGAAGAGACCCAGTACTTC	TRBV15	TRBJ2-5	TRBD1	NA
CASSEPVGLAGREQYF	TGCGCCAGCAGTGAGCCAGTGGGACTAGCGGGGCGAGAGCAGTACTTC	TRBV10-2	TRBJ2-7	TRBD2	NA
CASRLVSNQPQHF	TGTGCCAGCAGACTCGTTAGCAATCAGCCCCAGCATTTT	TRBV2	TRBJ1-5	NA	NA
CASTGRGFTDTQYF	TGTGCCAGTACGGGGCGGGGCTTCACAGATACGCAGTATTTT	TRBV19	TRBJ2-3	NA	NA
CASHAGGLGETQYF	TGTGCCAGCCATGCAGGGGGATTGGGAGAGACCCAGTACTTC	TRBV2	TRBJ2-5	TRBD1	NA
CASSLAGLGTQYF	TGTGCCAGCAGCTTAGCGGGACTAGGGACCCAGTACTTC	TRBV11-2	TRBJ2-5	TRBD2	NA
CASSVALAGGRADTQYF	TGTGCCAGCAGCGTCGCGTTGGCGGGGGGGCGGGCAGATACGCAGTATTTT	TRBV9	TRBJ2-3	TRBD2	once
CASGQHRGGSPLHF	TGTGCCAGCGGCCAACACAGGGGTGGCTCACCCCTCCACTTT	TRBV6-5	TRBJ1-6	TRBD1	few
CSVGLASSYGYTF	TGCAGCGTTGGACTGGCCTCCTCCTATGGCTACACCTTC	TRBV29-1	TRBJ1-2	NA	NA
CARSLPLGGSESGELFF	TGTGCCAGAAGCTTACCGCTGGGCGGGAGCGAGTCGGGGGAGCTGTTTTTT	TRBV7-5	TRBJ2-2	NA	NA
CASSSGLAGGPSYEQYF	TGTGCCAGCAGCTCCGGACTAGCGGGGGGGCCCTCCTACGAGCAGTACTTC	TRBV7-2	TRBJ2-7	TRBD2	NA
CASSLGLAGSTGELFF	TGCGCCAGCAGCTTGGGACTAGCGGGAAGCACCGGGGAGCTGTTTTTT	TRBV5-1	TRBJ2-2	TRBD2	NA
CASSPQAGERSEQYF	TGTGCCAGCAGTCCCCAAGCGGGAGAACGATCCGAGCAGTACTTC	TRBV28	TRBJ2-7	TRBD2	NA